These 17 T cell receptor beta chains originate from one sample sequenced in a study of blood T cell repertoires in COVID-19. Generated by immunoSEQ multiplex PCR, the TCRdb table keeps only in-frame clones and is missing some. The data show about 120,000 clones, roughly 87% seen once. Sequenced material: peripheral blood. All receptors derive from a human donor in a cohort sampled during active COVID-19.

The chain couples TRBV10-1 to TRBJ1-2; D remains unclear. The V and J ends lost 8 bases and 4 bases respectively, with 17 bases between them. This CDR3 spans 14 amino acids. CDR1 is WNHNN and CDR2 is SYGVQD in the germline V gene (reference sequence). The CDR3 DNA is TGCGCCAGCCCCCCCCGCGCCAACCCCTATGGCTACACCTTC. Its protein is CASPPRANPYGYTF.

The chain couples TRBV5-1 to TRBJ1-5; TRBD1 matches at 10 bases. Per germline, CDR1 SGHRS and CDR2 YFSETQ. This CDR3 spans 13 amino acids. Trimming at V came to 3 bases and at J to 7 bases, leaving 1 base not matched to a gene. In DNA form, the CDR3 reads TGCGCCAGCAGCTGGACAGGGGGACAGCCCCAGCATTTT. Translating gives CASSWTGGQPQHF. Combining the CDR3 with reference TRBV5-1 and TRBJ1-5 gives the whole variable domain KAGVTQTPRYLIKTRGQQVTLSCSPISGHRSVSWYQQTPGQGLQFLFEYFSETQRNKGNFPGRFSGRQFSNSRSEMNVSTLELGDSALYLCASSWTGGQPQHFGDGTRLSIL.

In DNA, the CDR3 is TGTGCCAGCAGCCCCCAGGGGGCAACTAATGAAAAACTGTTTTTT. The encoded protein is CASSPQGATNEKLFF. The V and J genes are TRBV7-2 and TRBJ1-4; TRBD1 agrees at 7 bases. The J segment lost 0 bases and the V segment lost 5 bases, leaving 3 bases of the junction unmatched. From germline, CDR1 is SGHTA and CDR2 FQGNSA. The CDR3 runs 15 residues.

This clone was counted many times. The V call is TRBV19, the J call TRBJ1-2, with TRBD1 matching 9 bases. In germline, CDR1 is LNHDA, CDR2 SQIVND (reference sequence). CDR3 length: 15 amino acids. The V and J ends lost 5 bases and 4 bases, in that order; junction bases with no gene match: 8. The CDR3 here is CASSAPGQGGYGYTF. CDR3 DNA: TGTGCCAGTAGTGCACCGGGACAGGGTGGCTATGGCTACACCTTC.

The chain employs TRBV7-2 and TRBJ1-1; 7 bases match TRBD1. The germline V gene encodes CDR1 SGHTA and CDR2 FQGNSA. With 3 bases clipped from V and 2 bases from J, the junction kept 6 bases outside the gene matches. The CDR3 contains 15 residues. CDR3 in DNA: TGTGCCAGCAGCTTCTCCGGGACAGCCAACACTGAAGCTTTCTTT. Amino acids: CASSFSGTANTEAFF.

This chain joins TRBV5-5 and TRBJ1-2; 9 positions match TRBD1. There are 14 residues in the CDR3. The junction had 5 bases not matched to a gene; V was cut back by 3 bases and J by 5 bases. The germline V gene has CDR1 SGHKS and CDR2 YYEKEE (reference sequence). CDR3 region: CASSSDRGLYGYTF. Here the CDR3 DNA reads TGTGCCAGCAGCTCGGACAGGGGTCTTTATGGCTACACCTTC.

This chain joins TRBV11-2 and TRBJ1-3, with TRBD1 as a possible D gene (5 bases). CDR3 length equals 16 residues. CDR1 is SGHAT, CDR2 FQNNGV, per germline. Trimming took 2 bases from V and 3 from J, leaving 14 bases between them. CDR3 coding DNA: TGTGCCAGCAGCTTAAGATCGACAGACCGTGGAAACACCATATATTTT. Translation gives CASSLRSTDRGNTIYF.

V gene TRBV29-1 combines with J gene TRBJ2-2; D not certain. V gave up 6 bases and J gave up 8 bases, with 16 bases separating them. This CDR3 region has 13 residues. CDR1 and CDR2 from the germline V gene are SQVTM and ANQGSEA. CDR3 nucleotides: TGCAGCGTCGGAGTAGCCGGTTGGGGGGAGCTGTTTTTT. Encoded protein: CSVGVAGWGELFF.

The V gene is TRBV19, the J gene TRBJ1-4; TRBD1 aligns across 8 bases. Trimming at V came to 9 bases and at J to 3 bases, leaving 12 bases not matched to a gene. Germline CDR1 is LNHDA and CDR2 is SQIVND (reference sequence). CDR3 length: 16 residues. CDR3 in amino acids: CASNSPYRGANEKLFF. The CDR3 coding sequence is TGTGCCAGCAATTCCCCTTACAGGGGGGCTAATGAAAAACTGTTTTTT.

This chain connects TRBV4-3 to TRBJ1-6, with a possible D match to TRBD1 (6 bases). Trimming took 0 bases from V and 10 from J, leaving 22 bases between them. Germline CDR1 LGHNA, CDR2 YSLEER. The CDR3 loop spans 18 amino acids. DNA of the CDR3: TGCGCCAGCAGCCAAGATGATTGGGCGGGGGGGCTTAGATCACCCCTCCACTTT. This encodes CASSQDDWAGGLRSPLHF.

The genes are TRBV3-1 (or the pseudogene TRBV3-2) and TRBJ1-5, with D possibly TRBD1 on 5 matching bases. CDR3 length: 15 amino acids. CDR1 and CDR2 from the germline V gene are LGHDT and YNNKEL (reference sequence). V lost 0 bases and J 6 bases, leaving 12 bases between the germline ends. The CDR3 region is CASSQDTLGGQPQHF. The DNA of the CDR3 is TGTGCCAGCAGCCAAGATACCCTGGGGGGTCAGCCCCAGCATTTT.

The chain carries TRBV7-9 and TRBJ2-7, with 13 nucleotides matching TRBD2. The ends lost 4 bases at V and 4 bases at J; junction bases unmatched: 4. The germline CDR1 and CDR2 sequences are SEHNR and FQNEAQ (reference sequence). This CDR3 contains 15 residues. The CDR3 is CASSSRLAGGYEQYF. The CDR3 DNA is TGTGCCAGCAGCTCAAGACTAGCGGGGGGATACGAGCAGTACTTC.

The chain employs TRBV10-3 and TRBJ2-2; tentative D call: TRBD1 (6 bases). Germline V gene sequence: CDR1 ENHRY, CDR2 SYGVKD. This CDR3 region has 15 residues. Trimming took off 6 bases at V and 1 base at J, with 12 bases between the two ends. CDR3 protein: CAIRPGRGNTGELFF. The CDR3 DNA reads as TGTGCCATCAGGCCGGGCAGGGGGAACACCGGGGAGCTGTTTTTT.

The chain combines TRBV7-2 with TRBJ2-5, with TRBD2 matching 7 bases. CDR3 length: 15 amino acids. With 3 bases clipped from V and 2 bases from J, the junction kept 6 bases outside the gene matches. The germline V gene has CDR1 SGHTA and CDR2 FQGNSA. The CDR3: CASSLRSSGQETQYF. The CDR3 DNA reads as TGTGCCAGCAGCTTGAGGTCTAGCGGACAAGAGACCCAGTACTTC.

This chain connects TRBV5-1 to TRBJ2-1; the D is unclear. Deletions cut 0 bases from V and 5 bases from J, with 9 bases between. The CDR3 has 14 amino acids. Germline V CDR1 and CDR2: SGHRS, YFSETQ. CDR3 in DNA: TGCGCCAGCAGCTTGGACGTCGGTCACAATGAGCAGTTCTTC. As protein: CASSLDVGHNEQFF. Full variable domain (rest looked up from reference TRBV5-1 and TRBJ2-1): KAGVTQTPRYLIKTRGQQVTLSCSPISGHRSVSWYQQTPGQGLQFLFEYFSETQRNKGNFPGRFSGRQFSNSRSEMNVSTLELGDSALYLCASSLDVGHNEQFFGPGTRLTVL.

The gene calls are TRBV5-4 and TRBJ2-5; tentative D call: TRBD1 (6 bases). Per germline, CDR1 SGHNT and CDR2 YYREEE (reference sequence). CDR3 size: 15 residues. The V gene lost 2 bases and the J gene lost 4 bases, with 15 bases spanning the gap. The CDR3 nucleotides are TGTGCCAGCAGCTTCGATACAGGGCCTGGAGAGACCCAGTACTTC. Translation: CASSFDTGPGETQYF.

This chain connects TRBV9 to TRBJ2-1; TRBD2 matches 10 bases. The length of the CDR3 is 18 residues. The germline gives CDR1 SGDLS, CDR2 YYNGEE. V dropped 0 bases and J dropped 1; count of bases not matched to a gene: 7. Here the CDR3 reads CASSVAPVAGGSYNEQFF. DNA for the CDR3: TGTGCCAGCAGCGTAGCCCCCGTAGCGGGAGGTTCCTACAATGAGCAGTTCTTC.